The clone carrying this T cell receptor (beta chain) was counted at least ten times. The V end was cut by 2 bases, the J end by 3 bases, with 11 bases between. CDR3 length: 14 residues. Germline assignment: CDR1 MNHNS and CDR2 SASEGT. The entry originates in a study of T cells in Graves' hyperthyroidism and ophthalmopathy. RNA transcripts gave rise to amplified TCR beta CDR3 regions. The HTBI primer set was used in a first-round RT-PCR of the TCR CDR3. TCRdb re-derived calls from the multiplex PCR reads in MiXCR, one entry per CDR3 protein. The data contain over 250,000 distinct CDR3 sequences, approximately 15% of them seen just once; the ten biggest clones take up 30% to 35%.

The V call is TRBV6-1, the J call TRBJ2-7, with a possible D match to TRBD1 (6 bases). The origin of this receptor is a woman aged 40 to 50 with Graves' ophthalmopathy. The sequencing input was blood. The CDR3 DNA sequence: TGTGCCAGCAGTGAATCGGCAGGGGACTACGAGCAGTACTTC. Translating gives CASSESAGDYEQYF.